This TCR beta chain stems from a study of T cell repertoires in cytomegalovirus infection. Study observations and caveats: Cumulated frequencies of public TCR beta families served to identify carriers of CMV plus the relevant HLA.

This clonotype has a count of ten or more. What it binds is not known. TCRdb ran MiXCR on the reads and lists one entry per CDR3 protein. Of approximately 470,000 distinct CDR3 sequences in the sample, roughly 42% were seen once. The CDR3 sequence is 13 residues long. Trimming removed 6 bases from V and 5 bases from J, with 13 bases in between. Germline values: CDR1 MNHNS, CDR2 SASEGT. The V call is TRBV6-1, the J call TRBJ1-2, with a weak D call TRBD1 (6 bases). The material sequenced was cultured PBMCs, taken from culture after CMV antigen stimulation. The clonotype was recovered from a human donor in good health (CMV status not recorded). Some clones in this sample may be carry-over from other donors' samples. The CDR3 sequence is CASREQGLYGYTF. The CDR3 nucleotides read TGTGCCAGCAGGGAACAGGGCCTATATGGCTACACCTTC.